The entry that follows covers one TCR beta chain sequence. These data come from a study of blood T cell repertoires in COVID-19. Background on the study: Samples representing acute and convalescent COVID-19 were sourced from the United States, Italy and Spain. Nucleic acid was either cDNA or gDNA, and it came from T cells, B-cell-depleted T cells, or PBMCs.

In the authors' methods: Amplification of reference gene primers was used by the study to estimate nucleated cell counts. Assay used: immunoSEQ multiplex PCR; TCRdb lists only in-frame clones, some missing. V, J and clone size are taken as reported in that table, and D and trimming were inferred from the DNA itself. In the table there are over 120,000 clones, around 90% of which are singletons. The sample taken for sequencing was peripheral blood. The TCR was taken from a human donor in a cohort sampled during active COVID-19.

The CDR3 DNA sequence: TGTGCCAGCAGTTACGGACAGGCGCGCAACTATGGCTACACCTTC. Translated: CASSYGQARNYGYTF. The chain has TRBV6-2 or TRBV6-3 and TRBJ1-2, with 7 bases identical to TRBD1. The V gene end was trimmed by 2 bases and the J gene end by 2 bases; junction bases not matched to a gene: 5. CDR1 and CDR2 from the germline V gene are MNHEY and SVGEGT. CDR3 length equals 15 residues.